A selection of T cell receptor beta chains follows, all from one sample in a study of sequential checkpoint blockade in melanoma. The assay was immunoSEQ multiplex PCR, and TCRdb's table has in-frame clones only and misses some. Counted here are 35,000 to 45,000 clones, approximately 85% occurring once; the ten biggest clones make up 5.5%. The sample in question was CD8+ T cells sorted from blood (inferred from file names), obtained from a patient given nivolumab and ipilimumab in sequence. These receptors were collected from a human donor with melanoma. Each CDR3 is given with its conserved first and last residue.

cdr3_length j_call v_call cdr3_aa
19 TRBJ2-7 TRBV28 CASSSTGLAGEAAGYEQYF
14 TRBJ2-7 TRBV2 CASSDPVNSYEQYF
16 TRBJ2-3 TRBV4-2 CASSQDRGPPSGTQYF
13 TRBJ1-2 TRBV11-2 CASSLGDRAGYTF
17 TRBJ1-4 TRBV28 CASSFHDTGKANEKLFF
13 TRBJ1-3 TRBV28 CAIQGLVRNTIYF
11 TRBJ1-1 TRBV29-1 CSVQPNTEAFF
16 TRBJ2-1 TRBV27 CASSRGRLAGNNEQFF
15 TRBJ2-3 TRBV2 CASSELAASTDTQYF
14 TRBJ2-7 TRBV9 CASSVATGTYEQYF
16 TRBJ2-3 TRBV5-6 CASSLTVGVGADTQYF
16 TRBJ1-6 TRBV27 CASSSSATVYNSPLHF
15 TRBJ1-5 TRBV27 CASSWGGGMGQPQHF
18 TRBJ2-7 TRBV28 CASSFRLAAWVGTYEQYF
15 TRBJ2-7 TRBV9 CASSYLQGGFDEQYF
14 TRBJ2-7 TRBV27 CASSPGGPNYEQYF
12 TRBJ2-7 TRBV13 CASSASPYEQYF
14 TRBJ2-2 TRBV6-1 CASRAGVMTGELFF
16 TRBJ2-1 TRBV27 CATRGLATSSYNEQFF
15 TRBJ2-2 TRBV10-2 CASSDISGGGGELFF
13 TRBJ1-2 TRBV27 CASSLSGSYGYTF
16 TRBJ1-5 TRBV18 CASSPEDRGIMVPQHF
14 TRBJ2-7 TRBV9 CASSVGGYTYEQYF
16 TRBJ2-7 TRBV6-1 CASSEGLAGGVYEQYF
16 TRBJ1-1 TRBV28 CASSLISPGLNTEAFF
16 TRBJ1-4 TRBV5-6 CASSPMTGRANEKLFF
15 TRBJ2-3 TRBV6-5 CASSYGGGGTDTQYF
16 TRBJ2-2 TRBV11-2 CASSLVGSGGTGELFF
10 TRBJ1-4 TRBV19 CASSAGKLFF
14 TRBJ1-6 TRBV27 CASRPGQDNSPLHF
15 TRBJ2-2 TRBV7-9 CASSLAGGNTGELFF
16 TRBJ2-3 TRBV15 CATSRGQDISTDTQYF
13 TRBJ2-7 TRBV15 CATRGASYGEQYF
15 TRBJ2-1 TRBV28 CASILGTGFYNEQFF
13 TRBJ2-1 TRBV6-6 CASSYGGGIEQFF
13 . TRBV6-6 CASSYSNRYEQYF
19 TRBJ1-2 TRBV27 CASSPAVTGTGGPNYGYTF
13 TRBJ2-7 TRBV4-1 CASSQRGFLEQYF
12 TRBJ1-1 TRBV5-4 CASSLSDTEAFF
15 TRBJ2-7 TRBV4-1 CASSQATGNLYEQYF
16 TRBJ2-7 TRBV5-6 CASSLGLAETGREQYF
16 TRBJ2-2 TRBV19 CASSMEAGVGTGELFF
16 TRBJ2-2 TRBV7-9 CASSLGGTDGNGELFF
13 TRBJ2-1 TRBV27 CASSPLGDREGFF
13 TRBJ1-1 TRBV4-2 CASSQDTNTEAFF